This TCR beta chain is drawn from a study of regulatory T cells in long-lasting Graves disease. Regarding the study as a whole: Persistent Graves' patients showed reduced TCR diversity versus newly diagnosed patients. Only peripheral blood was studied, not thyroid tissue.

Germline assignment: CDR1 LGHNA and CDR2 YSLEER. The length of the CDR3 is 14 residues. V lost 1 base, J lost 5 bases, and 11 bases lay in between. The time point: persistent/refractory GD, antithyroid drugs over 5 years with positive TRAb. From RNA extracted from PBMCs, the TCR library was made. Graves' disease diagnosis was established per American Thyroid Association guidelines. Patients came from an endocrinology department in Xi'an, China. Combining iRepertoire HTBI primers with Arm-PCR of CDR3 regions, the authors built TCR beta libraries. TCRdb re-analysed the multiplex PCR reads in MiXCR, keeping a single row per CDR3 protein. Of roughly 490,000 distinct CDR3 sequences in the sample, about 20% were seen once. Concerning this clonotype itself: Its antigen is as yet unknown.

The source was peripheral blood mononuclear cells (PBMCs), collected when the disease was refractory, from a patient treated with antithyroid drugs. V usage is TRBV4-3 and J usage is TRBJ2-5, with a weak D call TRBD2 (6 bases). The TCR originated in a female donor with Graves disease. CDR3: CASSQGPGVETQYF. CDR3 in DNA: TGCGCCAGCAGCCAAGGGCCGGGAGTGGAGACCCAGTACTTC.